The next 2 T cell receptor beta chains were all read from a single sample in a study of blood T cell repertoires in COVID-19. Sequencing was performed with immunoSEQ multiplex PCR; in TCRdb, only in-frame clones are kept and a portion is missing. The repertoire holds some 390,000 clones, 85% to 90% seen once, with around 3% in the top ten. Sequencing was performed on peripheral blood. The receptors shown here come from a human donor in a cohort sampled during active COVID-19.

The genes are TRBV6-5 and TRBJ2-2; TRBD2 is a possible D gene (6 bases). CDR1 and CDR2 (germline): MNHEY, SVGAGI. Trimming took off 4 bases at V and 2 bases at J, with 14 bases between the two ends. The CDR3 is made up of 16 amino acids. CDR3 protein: CASSSRLAFNTGELFF. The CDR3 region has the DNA TGTGCCAGCAGTTCACGCCTAGCGTTTAACACCGGGGAGCTGTTTTTT.

CDR3 residues: CASSLGAFSGNTDTQYF. The CDR3 DNA follows: TGTGCCAGCAGCCTAGGCGCTTTTAGCGGGAACACAGATACGCAGTATTTT. This rearrangement joins TRBV7-2 to TRBJ2-3; the match to TRBD2 covers 8 bases. Germline lookup yields CDR1 SGHTA and CDR2 FQGNSA. V was clipped by 5 bases and J by 2 bases; unmatched bases: 12. CDR3 size: 17 residues.